Each of the 22 T cell receptor beta chains below was sequenced from the same sample in a study of post-analysis software for immune sequencing data. Study-level points and caveats: Included in a set of roughly five TRBV segments more frequent in patients than controls were TRBV5-6, TRBV5-1 and TRBV20-1.

Unique molecular identifiers featured in each of the TCR beta cDNA libraries. TCRdb analysed the PCR reads with MiXCR anew, one entry per CDR3 protein. The table includes roughly 430,000 distinct CDR3 sequences, roughly 40% detected once. These receptors' antigens are unknown. What was sequenced was blood. The receptors stem from a girl aged 2 to 9 with multiple sclerosis.

The CDR3 DNA sequence: TGTGCCACCAGCCCGGGGCCCTCCTCCTACAATGAGCAGTTCTTC. Translation gives CATSPGPSSYNEQFF. The chain joins TRBV15 to TRBJ2-1, with D perhaps being TRBD1 or TRBD2 (5 bases each). Trimming took 5 bases from V and 0 from J, leaving 11 bases between them. The CDR3 has 15 amino acids. CDR1 is LNHNV and CDR2 is YYDKDF in the germline V gene (reference sequence).

The chain combines TRBV9 with TRBJ2-7, with 7 bases fitting TRBD1. The DNA end is a closer match to TRBJ2-5, so the J assignment may be wrong. Germline CDR1 and CDR2: SGDLS and YYNGEE. The CDR3 is 15 amino acids. The CDR3 loop is CASSVTGADRETQYF. The CDR3 DNA follows: TGTGCCAGCAGCGTTACAGGGGCGGACAGGGAGACCCAGTACTTC.

The chain combines TRBV20-1 with TRBJ2-3; maybe TRBD2 (6 bases). Per germline, CDR1 DFQATT and CDR2 SNEGSKA (reference sequence). Trimming pared 2 bases from V and 5 bases from J, leaving 17 bases between. This CDR3 is built from 15 residues. The CDR3 is CSARRGGAKGDTQYF. CDR3 DNA sequence: TGCAGTGCTAGAAGGGGCGGGGCAAAGGGAGATACGCAGTATTTT.

This clonotype came up many times. J is TRBJ2-1 and V is TRBV12-3 or TRBV12-4, with 9 bases aligning to TRBD2. The CDR3 length is 16 residues. V lost 3 bases to trimming and J lost 9 bases; unmatched junction nucleotides: 12. In nucleotides, the CDR3 is TGTGCCAGCAGTTTTGGGGGGCTAGCGGGACTGGGTGAGCAGTTCTTC. Protein sequence: CASSFGGLAGLGEQFF.

This clonotype was detected only a few times. The chain uses TRBV5-1 and TRBJ2-5; no reliable D call. CDR3 size: 13 residues. The V gene's germline CDR1 is SGHRS and CDR2 YFSETQ. Deletions cut 0 bases from V and 5 bases from J, with 8 bases between. CDR3 region: CASSLAGWETQYF. The CDR3 bases are TGCGCCAGCAGCTTGGCAGGTTGGGAGACCCAGTACTTC. Drawing the rest from reference TRBV5-1 and TRBJ2-5, the complete variable domain is KAGVTQTPRYLIKTRGQQVTLSCSPISGHRSVSWYQQTPGQGLQFLFEYFSETQRNKGNFPGRFSGRQFSNSRSEMNVSTLELGDSALYLCASSLAGWETQYFGPGTRLLVL.

J is TRBJ2-7 and V is TRBV29-1; D not resolved. V lost 5 bases and J lost 1, with 12 bases in between. Germline loops: CDR1 SQVTM, CDR2 ANQGSEA. This CDR3 region has 13 residues. The CDR3 reads CSVNFGDSYEQYF. CDR3 bases: TGCAGCGTTAATTTTGGTGATTCCTACGAGCAGTACTTC.

Details on this clonotype: One end of the junction fails to match germline, which may point to a read error. The chain uses TRBV5-1 and TRBJ2-3; 12 bases match TRBD2. Germline CDR1 reads SGHRS; CDR2 reads YFSETQ. This CDR3 comprises 17 residues. CDR3 sequence reads: CAGSLIRLAGVTDTQYF. Here the CDR3 DNA reads TGCGCCGGCAGCTTAATCCGACTAGCGGGAGTCACAGATACGCAGTATTTT.

The V and J genes are TRBV6-5 and TRBJ2-4; D possibly corresponds to TRBD2 (6 bases). Germline CDR1 and CDR2: MNHEY and SVGAGI. The CDR3 spans 14 residues. V gave up 6 bases and J gave up 13 bases, with 22 bases separating them. This CDR3 reads CASRPGTRGREQYF. The CDR3 DNA follows: TGTGCCAGCAGACCCGGGACCCGGGGGAGAGAGCAGTACTTC.

This clonotype was seen a handful of times. CDR3 region: CASSSLGPDEQYF. The DNA for the CDR3 is TGTGCCAGCAGCTCTCTGGGGCCTGACGAGCAGTACTTC. The J gene is TRBJ2-7, the V gene TRBV7-9; perhaps TRBD1 as D (5 bases). Germline CDR1 is SEHNR and CDR2 is FQNEAQ (reference sequence). Deletions cut 4 bases from V and 5 bases from J, with 12 bases between. This CDR3 region has 13 residues.

The rearrangement links TRBV28 to TRBJ1-2, with 8 bases identical to TRBD1. The J segment lost 0 bases and the V segment lost 5 bases, leaving 11 bases of the junction unmatched. Germline CDR1 MDHEN, CDR2 SYDVKM. There are 17 residues in the CDR3. The CDR3 loop reads CASSLDGGQGPNYGYTF. CDR3 sequence (DNA): TGTGCCAGCAGTCTCGACGGTGGACAGGGACCTAACTATGGCTACACCTTC.

This clonotype was counted a few times. This rearrangement joins TRBV29-1 to TRBJ2-7, with 7 bases aligning to TRBD1. Germline CDR1 SQVTM, CDR2 ANQGSEA. The V and J ends lost 4 bases and 0 bases, in that order; junction bases with no gene match: 3. The CDR3 sequence is 13 residues long. The CDR3 region is CSVAYRGSYEQYF. DNA for the CDR3: TGCAGCGTTGCCTACAGGGGCTCCTACGAGCAGTACTTC.

In DNA form, the CDR3 reads TGTGCCAGCTCACCAAATGCGGACTCAGGGGCCTACGAGCAGTACTTC. It codes for CASSPNADSGAYEQYF. The chain recombines TRBV18 with TRBJ2-7, with a weak D call TRBD1 (6 bases). Germline V gives CDR1 KGHSH, CDR2 LQKENI. The CDR3 extends over 16 amino acids. Trimming removed 2 bases from V and 2 bases from J, with 16 bases in between.

CDR3 region: CSVERQAVNTEAFF. CDR3 DNA: TGCAGCGTTGAAAGACAGGCTGTGAACACTGAAGCTTTCTTT. The chain carries TRBV29-1 and TRBJ1-1; possible D gene TRBD1, 6 bases. Germline V gene data show CDR1 as SQVTM and CDR2 as ANQGSEA. The CDR3 spans 14 residues. V dropped 2 bases and J dropped 0 bases, with 10 bases sitting between them.

The rearrangement joins TRBV27 to TRBJ1-5, with D possibly being TRBD1 (6 bases). The CDR3 contains 14 residues. Germline loops: CDR1 MNHEY, CDR2 SMNVEV (reference sequence). Trimming left V 2 bases short and J 4 bases short, with 9 bases between. The CDR3: CASSLNRANQPQHF. The CDR3 DNA reads as TGTGCCAGCAGTTTAAACAGGGCAAATCAGCCCCAGCATTTT.

With regard to this clonotype: One end of the junction is discordant with germline, which a read error may explain. This rearrangement joins TRBV28 to TRBJ1-2; D possibly corresponds to TRBD1 (6 bases). Looked up from germline, CDR1 is MDHEN and CDR2 is SYDVKM. This CDR3 is built from 15 residues. CDR3 DNA: TGTGCCGGCAGTCTCCGGACAGCGGATAACTATGGCTACACCTTC. Encoded protein: CAGSLRTADNYGYTF.

This sequence joins TRBV28 and TRBJ2-7; D may correspond to TRBD1 or TRBD2 (5 bases each). Germline values: CDR1 MDHEN, CDR2 SYDVKM. The CDR3 contains 12 residues. V shed 6 bases and J shed 5 bases, with 11 bases lying between them. The CDR3 coding sequence is TGTGCCAGCAGACGGGACGATGACGAGCAGTACTTC. Translating it yields CASRRDDDEQYF. The full variable domain, with the rest looked up from reference TRBV28 and TRBJ2-7, is DVKVTQSSRYLVKRTGEKVFLECVQDMDHENMFWYRQDPGLGLRLIYFSYDVKMKEKGDIPEGYSVSREKKERFSLILESASTNQTSMYLCASRRDDDEQYFGPGTRLTVT.

The chain joins TRBV30 to TRBJ1-5, with no clear D. Germline CDR1 is GTSNPN and CDR2 is SVGIG (reference sequence). CDR3 length: 13 residues. V lost 5 bases, J lost 2 bases, and 10 bases lay in between. CDR3 loop: CAWESGGNQPQHF. The CDR3 DNA is TGTGCCTGGGAGAGCGGGGGCAATCAGCCCCAGCATTTT.

The chain recombines TRBV5-6 with TRBJ2-3; D is unresolved. Germline assignment: CDR1 SGHDT and CDR2 YYEEEE. V was clipped by 4 bases and J by 2 bases, with 11 bases between them. The CDR3 is made up of 14 amino acids. The CDR3 DNA reads TGTGCCAGCAGCCCTACCCACAACACAGATACGCAGTATTTT. It encodes CASSPTHNTDTQYF.

This clonotype was counted between two and nine times. The chain is built from TRBV29-1 and TRBJ2-7; 9 bases are a match to TRBD2. Germline CDR1 and CDR2: SQVTM and ANQGSEA. The CDR3 loop spans 13 amino acids. Trimming cost V 7 bases and J 5 bases; bases outside gene matches: 9. In DNA form, the CDR3 reads TGCAGCGCCGGGACTAGCTCGCTTGACGAGCAGTACTTC. Its protein is CSAGTSSLDEQYF.

J is TRBJ2-1 and V is TRBV5-6, with D perhaps assigned TRBD1 or TRBD2 (6 bases each). CDR1 is SGHDT, CDR2 YYEEEE, per germline. The CDR3 is made up of 13 amino acids. V was cut by 2 bases and J by 10 bases, with 13 bases left in between. Written as DNA, the CDR3 is TGTGCCAGCAGCTTACCTACAGGGAGGGAGCAGTTCTTC. Protein product: CASSLPTGREQFF.

This rearrangement joins TRBV5-1 to TRBJ1-2; TRBD1 agrees at 7 bases. In germline, CDR1 is SGHRS, CDR2 YFSETQ. This CDR3 has 14 residues. The V segment lost 1 base and the J segment 4 bases; nucleotides outside the gene matches: 4. DNA of the CDR3: TGCGCCAGCAGCTTGACAGGGGCAATCTATGGCTACACCTTC. This translates into CASSLTGAIYGYTF.

J is TRBJ2-3 and V is TRBV29-1; TRBD1 agrees at 9 bases. The CDR3 sequence is 14 residues long. The V gene's germline CDR1 is SQVTM and CDR2 ANQGSEA. V trimming: 8 bases; J trimming: 1 base; junction bases outside the gene matches: 7. The chain's CDR3 is CSSAWTGGTDTQYF. DNA of the CDR3: TGCAGCTCGGCATGGACAGGGGGCACAGATACGCAGTATTTT.